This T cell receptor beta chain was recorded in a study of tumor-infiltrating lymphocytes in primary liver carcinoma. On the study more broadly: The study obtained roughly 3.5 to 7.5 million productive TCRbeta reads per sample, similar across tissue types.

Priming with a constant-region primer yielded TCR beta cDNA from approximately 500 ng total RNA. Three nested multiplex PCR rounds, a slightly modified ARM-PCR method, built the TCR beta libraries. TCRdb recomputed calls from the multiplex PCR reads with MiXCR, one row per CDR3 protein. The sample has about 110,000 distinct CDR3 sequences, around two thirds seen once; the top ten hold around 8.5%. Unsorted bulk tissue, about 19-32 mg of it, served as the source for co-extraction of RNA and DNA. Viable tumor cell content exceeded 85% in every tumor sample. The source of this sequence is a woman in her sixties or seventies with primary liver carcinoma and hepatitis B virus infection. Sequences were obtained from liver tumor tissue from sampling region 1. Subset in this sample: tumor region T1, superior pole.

CDR3 loop: CAISVGSNQPQHF. The DNA of the CDR3 is TGTGCCATCAGTGTGGGAAGCAATCAGCCCCAGCATTTT. This sequence joins TRBV10-3 and TRBJ1-5; D remains ambiguous. V was clipped by 4 bases and J by 1 base, with 5 bases between them. This CDR3 contains 13 residues. From germline, CDR1 is ENHRY and CDR2 SYGVKD.